The present entry profiles one T cell receptor beta chain with its context. This entry belongs to a study of radiotherapy plus CTLA-4 blockade in lung cancer. CDR3 length equals 16 residues. CDR1 SEHNR and CDR2 FQNEAQ come from the germline V gene (reference sequence). With 5 bases removed from V and 5 bases from J, the gap between germline ends came to 21 bases. TCRdb keeps only in-frame clones here, not all; method: immunoSEQ multiplex PCR. Of about 26,000 clones listed, around four fifths are singletons. This clonotype originated in a human donor with non-small cell lung cancer that progressed on radiotherapy plus ipilimumab. V is TRBV7-9 and J is TRBJ1-2; perhaps TRBD1 as D (6 bases). The sample was peripheral blood, taken from a patient treated with radiotherapy plus ipilimumab. CDR3 nucleotide sequence: TGTGCCAGCAGCCCCAGAGGGGGGAGCGAAGAGTATGGCTACACCTTC. As protein: CASSPRGGSEEYGYTF.